The clone carrying this T cell receptor beta chain occurred many times. What it binds is not known. Each CDR3 protein is one row after TCRdb ran MiXCR on the 5' RACE reads. The sample has fewer than 500,000 distinct CDR3 sequences, about 17% seen once. This sample is part of a study of T cells after yellow fever vaccination. General observations from the study: The secondary response showed a weaker magnitude and a faster peak, day 5 versus 15.

Trimming pared 3 bases from V and 6 bases from J, leaving 3 bases between. CDR1 is SGHTA and CDR2 is FQGNSA in the germline V gene. The CDR3 covers 11 residues. This clonotype was obtained from a man aged 18 to 30 who received the YFV17D yellow fever vaccine. Material: PBMCs, obtained before the yellow fever booster vaccination. The V gene is TRBV7-2, the J gene TRBJ2-1; D unclear. CDR3 residues: CASSFFNEQFF. Written as DNA, the CDR3 is TGTGCCAGCAGCTTTTTCAATGAGCAGTTCTTC.